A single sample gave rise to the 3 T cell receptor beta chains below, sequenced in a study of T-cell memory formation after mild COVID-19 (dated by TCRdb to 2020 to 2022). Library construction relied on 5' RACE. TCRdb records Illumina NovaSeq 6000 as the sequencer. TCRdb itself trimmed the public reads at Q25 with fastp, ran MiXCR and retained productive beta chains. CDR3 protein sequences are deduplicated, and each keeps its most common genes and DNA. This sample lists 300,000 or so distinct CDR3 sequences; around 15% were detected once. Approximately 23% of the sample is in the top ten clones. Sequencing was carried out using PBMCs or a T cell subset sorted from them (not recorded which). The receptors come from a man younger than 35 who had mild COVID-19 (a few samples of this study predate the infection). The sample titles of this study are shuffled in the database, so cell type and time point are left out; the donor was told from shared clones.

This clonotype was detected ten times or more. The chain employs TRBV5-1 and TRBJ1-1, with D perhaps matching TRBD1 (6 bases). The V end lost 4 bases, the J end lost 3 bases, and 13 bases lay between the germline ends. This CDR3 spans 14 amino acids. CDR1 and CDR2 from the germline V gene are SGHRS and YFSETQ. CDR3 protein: CASSTGQSHTEAFF. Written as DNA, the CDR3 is TGCGCCAGCAGCACCGGACAGTCACACACTGAAGCTTTCTTT.

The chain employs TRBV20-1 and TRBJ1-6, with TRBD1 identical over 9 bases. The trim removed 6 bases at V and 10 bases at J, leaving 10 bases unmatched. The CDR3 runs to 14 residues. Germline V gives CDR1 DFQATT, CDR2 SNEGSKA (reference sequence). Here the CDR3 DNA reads TGCAGTGCACGTCCCGGGACAGGGAACTCACCCCTCCACTTT. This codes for CSARPGTGNSPLHF.

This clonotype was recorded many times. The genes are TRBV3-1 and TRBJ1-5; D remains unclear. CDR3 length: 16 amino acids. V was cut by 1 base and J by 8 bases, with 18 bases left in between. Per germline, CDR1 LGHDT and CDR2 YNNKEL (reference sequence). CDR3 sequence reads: CASSQGRGPAQEPQHF. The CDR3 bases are TGTGCCAGCAGCCAAGGGCGCGGCCCGGCGCAGGAGCCCCAGCATTTT. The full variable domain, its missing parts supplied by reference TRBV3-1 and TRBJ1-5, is DTAVSQTPKYLVTQMGNDKSIKCEQNLGHDTMYWYKQDSKKFLKIMFSYNNKELIINETVPNRFSPKSPDKAHLNLHINSLELGDSAVYFCASSQGRGPAQEPQHFGDGTRLSIL.